A single sample is the source of the 15 T cell receptor beta chains below, sequenced in a study of T cells after yellow fever vaccination. TCRdb passed the 5' RACE reads through MiXCR, listing each CDR3 protein once. Of over 300,000 distinct CDR3 sequences listed, less than 4.5% are singletons. The source was PBMCs, collected on the day of the yellow fever booster vaccination. The receptors stem from a man between 18 and 29 years old who received the YFV17D yellow fever vaccine.

This clonotype was seen a few times. The chain employs TRBV5-1 and TRBJ2-2; TRBD1 matches 8 bases. The CDR3 has 15 residues. The J segment lost 7 bases and the V segment lost 4 bases, leaving 9 bases of the junction unmatched. The germline V gene encodes CDR1 SGHRS and CDR2 YFSETQ. For the CDR3, the DNA is TGCGCCAGCAGCCACGGACAGGGCGCAAGCGGGGAGCTGTTTTTT. It specifies CASSHGQGASGELFF.

This clonotype was counted many times. The chain recombines TRBV7-2 with TRBJ2-5, with D perhaps TRBD2 (5 bases). Germline CDR1 is SGHTA and CDR2 is FQGNSA. The CDR3 length is 12 residues. The ends were cut back, 5 bases at V and 5 bases at J, with 9 bases in the middle. The CDR3 region has the DNA TGTGCCAGCAGCCGCCCGGGGGAGACCCAGTACTTC. Amino acids: CASSRPGETQYF.

This clonotype has a handful of counts. J is TRBJ1-2 and V is TRBV4-1; D remains unclear. Deletions cut 0 bases from V and 7 bases from J, with 9 bases between. The CDR3 sequence is 13 residues long. Germline CDR1 MGHRA, CDR2 YSYEKL. In nucleotides, the CDR3 is TGCGCCAGCAGCCAAGATGCGGGAGGTGGCTACACCTTC. It is translated as CASSQDAGGGYTF.

This clonotype was detected a few times. The CDR3 nucleotides are TGTGCCAGCCGCGGGGGGGCCGTCAATGAGCAGTTCTTC. It specifies CASRGGAVNEQFF. The chain uses TRBV12-3 or TRBV12-4 and TRBJ2-1, with TRBD2 matching over 9 bases. V dropped 8 bases and J dropped 6; count of bases not matched to a gene: 5. The CDR3 loop spans 13 amino acids.

This clonotype was observed many times. This sequence joins TRBV6-2 or TRBV6-3 and TRBJ2-3, with 9 nucleotides matching TRBD1. Trimming cost V 8 bases and J 6 bases; bases outside gene matches: 12. Germline V CDR1 and CDR2: MNHEY, SVGEGT. This CDR3 spans 15 amino acids. CDR3 sequence: CASRSGDRALDTQYF. The DNA of the CDR3 is TGTGCCAGCCGCTCCGGGGACAGGGCTTTGGATACGCAGTATTTT.

This clonotype was recorded a few times. The V call is TRBV9, the J call TRBJ1-5, with TRBD1 matching over 7 bases. This CDR3 is built from 15 residues. After removal of 3 bases from V and 3 bases from J, the junction contained 6 bases not matched to a gene. Germline V gene lookup returns CDR1 SGDLS and CDR2 YYNGEE. The CDR3 nucleotides are TGTGCCAGCAGCGCCGAGGGACAGCTCAATCAGCCCCAGCATTTT. Translating it yields CASSAEGQLNQPQHF.

This clonotype was seen more than once but under ten times. The DNA of the CDR3 is TGTGCCTCCAGGCGGGCTAGCGGCACAGATACGCAGTATTTT. Translated, it gives CASRRASGTDTQYF. The chain employs TRBV5-4 and TRBJ2-3; TRBD2 is a possible D gene (6 bases). This CDR3 comprises 14 residues. V lost 10 bases to trimming and J lost 1 base, with 16 bases between them. Per germline, CDR1 SGHNT and CDR2 YYREEE (reference sequence).

This clonotype has at least ten counts. The chain couples TRBV5-6 to TRBJ2-7; D uncertain. V was shortened by 0 bases and J by 4 bases, with 14 bases between the two germline ends. CDR3 length: 15 amino acids. The germline CDR1 and CDR2 sequences are SGHDT and YYEEEE. The CDR3 spells CASSLVGSQLYEQYF. In nucleotides, the CDR3 is TGTGCCAGCAGCTTGGTGGGCAGTCAGCTTTACGAGCAGTACTTC.

This clonotype was picked up a small number of times. The genes are TRBV19 and TRBJ1-6, with 7 nucleotides matching TRBD1. Per germline, CDR1 LNHDA and CDR2 SQIVND (reference sequence). J lost 9 bases, V lost 6 bases, and 5 bases had no gene match. The CDR3 length is 13 residues. The CDR3 protein is CASRPGGVSPLHF. The CDR3 DNA follows: TGTGCCAGTAGGCCAGGGGGAGTTTCACCCCTCCACTTT.

This clonotype was counted a few times. The V call is TRBV7-2, the J call TRBJ2-6; no reliable D call. Germline assignment: CDR1 SGHTA and CDR2 FQGNSA. The V end lost 5 bases, the J end lost 4 bases, and 9 bases lay between the germline ends. CDR3 size: 14 residues. The CDR3 DNA is TGTGCCAGCAGCCCCAGCCAGGGGGCCAACGTCCTGACTTTC. Protein: CASSPSQGANVLTF.

The chain uses TRBV20-1 and TRBJ2-1; 9 nucleotides match TRBD1. Looked up from germline, CDR1 is DFQATT and CDR2 is SNEGSKA (reference sequence). The CDR3 length is 13 residues. Germline trimming cut 5 bases from V and 7 bases from J; bases unmatched to any gene: 6. The chain's CDR3 is CSAPGQGTNEQFF. CDR3 DNA: TGCAGTGCTCCGGGACAGGGAACGAATGAGCAGTTCTTC.

Many counts were recorded for this clonotype. The gene calls are TRBV7-3 and TRBJ2-1; no firm D call. Trimming took off 3 bases at V and 7 bases at J, with 10 bases between the two ends. The CDR3 sequence is 13 residues long. Germline CDR1 reads SGHTA; CDR2 reads FQGTGA. The CDR3 sequence: CASSLTAKNEQFF. The CDR3 coding sequence is TGTGCCAGCAGCTTGACGGCCAAAAATGAGCAGTTCTTC.

This clonotype was detected ten times or more. The V and J genes are TRBV5-5 and TRBJ2-2, with D unclear. V gave up 0 bases and J gave up 4 bases, with 4 bases separating them. CDR1 is SGHKS, CDR2 YYEKEE, per germline (reference sequence). The CDR3 is made up of 13 amino acids. This CDR3 reads CASSLESTGELFF. The CDR3 DNA follows: TGTGCCAGCAGCTTGGAGAGCACCGGGGAGCTGTTTTTT.

To note about this clonotype: The junction departs from the called germline gene at one end, perhaps through a read error. This chain connects TRBV29-1 to TRBJ2-6, with D perhaps TRBD1 (5 bases). The CDR3 spans 15 residues. Germline V gene data show CDR1 as SQVTM and CDR2 as ANQGSEA. CDR3 in DNA: TGCAGCGTTGATGGCGGCTACTCTGGGGCCCACGTCCTGACTTTC. Its translation is CSVDGGYSGAHVLTF.

This clonotype was seen at least ten times. The rearrangement joins TRBV27 to TRBJ2-1; D remains unclear. Looked up from germline, CDR1 is MNHEY and CDR2 is SMNVEV (reference sequence). CDR3 length: 16 residues. V lost 7 bases and J lost 0, with 16 bases in between. The CDR3: CASTLSPKSSYNEQFF. CDR3 bases: TGTGCCAGCACCTTAAGCCCGAAGAGCTCCTACAATGAGCAGTTCTTC.